The T cell receptor (beta chain) described here comes from a study of blood T cell repertoires in COVID-19. Study background: Specimens from acute and convalescent COVID-19 originated in the United States, Italy and Spain. From T cells, B-cell-depleted T cells, or PBMCs came the material, which was cDNA or gDNA.

The germline CDR1 and CDR2 sequences are LNHDA and SQIVND (reference sequence). V was pared by 7 bases and J by 8 bases, with 18 bases between. The CDR3 extends over 15 amino acids. How the authors handled the data: Amplification with reference gene primers provided the estimates of nucleated cell counts. Assay used: immunoSEQ multiplex PCR; TCRdb lists only in-frame clones, some missing. V, J and clone size were drawn from that table, and D and trimming were deduced from the DNA. The sample holds 100,000 to 120,000 clones, 85% seen once. The chain is built from TRBV19 and TRBJ1-6; possibly TRBD1 for D (6 bases). This receptor was obtained from a human donor in a cohort sampled during active COVID-19. Material: peripheral blood. The CDR3 reads CASTRLGGTHSPLHF. The CDR3, as DNA: TGTGCCAGTACCCGCTTAGGGGGTACGCATTCACCCCTCCACTTT.